These 12 T cell receptor beta chains were all obtained from the same sample, sequenced in a study of T cell responses to AZD1222 COVID-19 vaccine. The method was immunoSEQ multiplex PCR; TCRdb's version includes in-frame clones alone and lacks a portion of them. The data show around 150,000 clones, 90% to 95% seen once. The material sequenced was peripheral blood, taken 28 days after the second AZD1222 dose. Receptors originate from an adult who received the AZD1222 COVID-19 vaccine.

This chain connects TRBV30 to TRBJ2-1, with TRBD2 matching 10 bases. The length of the CDR3 is 16 residues. Germline V CDR1 and CDR2: GTSNPN, SVGIG (reference sequence). V was clipped by 4 bases and J by 4 bases; unmatched bases: 10. The CDR3 DNA reads TGTGCCTGGAAGCTAGCGGGGGCCCGATTTTACAATGAGCAGTTCTTC. Its translation: CAWKLAGARFYNEQFF.

The V and J genes are TRBV30 and TRBJ1-6; D is unclear. The V gene lost 4 bases and the J gene lost 0 bases, with 7 bases spanning the gap. The CDR3 sequence is 14 residues long. Germline loops: CDR1 GTSNPN, CDR2 SVGIG (reference sequence). This chain's CDR3 is CAWTRRSYNSPLHF. CDR3 DNA sequence: TGTGCCTGGACGCGGCGCTCCTATAATTCACCCCTCCACTTT.

V and J are TRBV19 and TRBJ1-2; D gene unclear. The CDR3 totals 11 residues. Germline lookup yields CDR1 LNHDA and CDR2 SQIVND (reference sequence). The ends were cut back, 7 bases at V and 3 bases at J, with 6 bases in the middle. Here the CDR3 DNA reads TGTGCCAGTACTTCGTACTATGGCTACACCTTC. Translation gives CASTSYYGYTF.

V is TRBV4-1 and J is TRBJ1-5; no firm D call. CDR1 is MGHRA, CDR2 YSYEKL, per germline. The V end lost 3 bases, the J end lost 3 bases, and 3 bases lay between the germline ends. The CDR3 contains 12 residues. The CDR3 region has the DNA TGCGCCAGCAGCCATCCCAATCAGCCCCAGCATTTT. Its translation: CASSHPNQPQHF.

The V call is TRBV5-1, the J call TRBJ1-2; TRBD1 agrees at 8 bases. The CDR3 is 13 amino acids. Trimming took 4 bases from V and 4 from J; bases not matched to a gene: 3. CDR1 is SGHRS and CDR2 is YFSETQ in the germline V gene. The DNA for the CDR3 is TGCGCCAGCAGCACCGGACAGGGCTATGGCTACACCTTC. This gives the protein CASSTGQGYGYTF.

This chain links TRBV5-1 with TRBJ2-2, with D maybe TRBD1 (6 bases). CDR3 length equals 16 residues. Germline V lookup: CDR1 SGHRS, CDR2 YFSETQ. V was trimmed by 4 bases and J by 2 bases, leaving 15 bases between them. In nucleotides, the CDR3 is TGCGCCAGCAGCCGGAACAGGGCTACTAACACCGGGGAGCTGTTTTTT. The encoded protein is CASSRNRATNTGELFF. The full variable domain, rest sourced from reference TRBV5-1 and TRBJ2-2, is KAGVTQTPRYLIKTRGQQVTLSCSPISGHRSVSWYQQTPGQGLQFLFEYFSETQRNKGNFPGRFSGRQFSNSRSEMNVSTLELGDSALYLCASSRNRATNTGELFFGEGSRLTVL.

The chain links TRBV18 to TRBJ1-6; D not certain. CDR1 and CDR2 from the germline V gene are KGHSH and LQKENI. The CDR3 has 14 residues. Trimming cost V 3 bases and J 10 bases, with 13 bases left between them. In DNA form, the CDR3 reads TGTGCCAGCTCACCCCGCTCGGGGAGCTCACCCCTCCACTTT. Translation: CASSPRSGSSPLHF.

This clone was detected only once. The CDR3 coding sequence is TGCAGCGTTCTTGGGGACAGGGGTTTTGGAGATACGCAGTATTTT. Protein product: CSVLGDRGFGDTQYF. This rearrangement joins TRBV29-1 to TRBJ2-3, with 10 bases matching TRBD1. The CDR3 runs 15 residues. With 5 bases clipped from V and 5 bases from J, the junction kept 10 bases outside the gene matches. CDR1 and CDR2 from the germline V gene are SQVTM and ANQGSEA.

The V call is TRBV6-1, the J call TRBJ2-5, with D perhaps TRBD1 or TRBD2 (5 bases each). The CDR3 length is 18 residues. Trimming took off 4 bases at V and 5 bases at J, with 26 bases between the two ends. From germline, CDR1 is MNHNS and CDR2 SASEGT. DNA of the CDR3: TGTGCCAGCAGTGGAGGGGAAAACAGTCCGTTGGTTTTGGAGACCCAGTACTTC. Protein product: CASSGGENSPLVLETQYF.

The chain employs TRBV7-9 and TRBJ2-5; D might be TRBD1 (6 bases). This CDR3 has 14 amino acids. Germline-derived CDR1 and CDR2 are SEHNR and FQNEAQ (reference sequence). V shed 3 bases and J shed 4 bases, with 12 bases lying between them. The CDR3 reads CASSFPGVGETQYF. In DNA, the CDR3 is TGTGCCAGCAGCTTTCCAGGGGTTGGAGAGACCCAGTACTTC.

In nucleotides, the CDR3 is TGTGCCAGTAGTATACCCCCGGCGGACTACTATGGCTACACCTTC. Amino acids: CASSIPPADYYGYTF. J is TRBJ1-2 and V is TRBV19; D is undetermined. Germline V CDR1 and CDR2: LNHDA, SQIVND (reference sequence). Deletions cut 2 bases from V and 3 bases from J, with 13 bases between. The CDR3 has 15 amino acids.

The chain uses TRBV5-5 and TRBJ1-1; D is ambiguous. The V gene lost 0 bases and the J gene lost 2 bases, with 5 bases spanning the gap. The CDR3 length is 13 residues. Germline lookup yields CDR1 SGHKS and CDR2 YYEKEE (reference sequence). As DNA, the CDR3 is TGTGCCAGCAGCTTGGAATACAACACTGAAGCTTTCTTT. Encoded protein: CASSLEYNTEAFF.